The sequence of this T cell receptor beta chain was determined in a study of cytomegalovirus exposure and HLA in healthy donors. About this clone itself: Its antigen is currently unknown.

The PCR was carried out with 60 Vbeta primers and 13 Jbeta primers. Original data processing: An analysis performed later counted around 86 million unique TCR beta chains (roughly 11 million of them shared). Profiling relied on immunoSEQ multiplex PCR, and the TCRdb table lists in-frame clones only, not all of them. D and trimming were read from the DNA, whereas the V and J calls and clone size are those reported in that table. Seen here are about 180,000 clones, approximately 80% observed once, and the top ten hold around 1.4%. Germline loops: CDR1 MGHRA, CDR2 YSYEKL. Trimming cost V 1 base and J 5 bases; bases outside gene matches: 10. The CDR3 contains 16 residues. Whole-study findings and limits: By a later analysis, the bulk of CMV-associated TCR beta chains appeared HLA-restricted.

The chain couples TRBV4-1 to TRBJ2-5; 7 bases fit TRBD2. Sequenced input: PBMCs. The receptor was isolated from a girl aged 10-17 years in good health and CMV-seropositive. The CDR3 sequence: CASSQVLGGSEETQYF. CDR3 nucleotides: TGCGCCAGCAGCCAAGTTTTGGGGGGGTCGGAGGAGACCCAGTACTTC.